The 29 T cell receptor beta chains presented below share a single source sample, sequenced in a study of T cells in Graves' hyperthyroidism and ophthalmopathy. The TCR beta CDR3 regions underwent amplification using RNA transcripts as the source. When the TCR CDR3 underwent first-round RT-PCR, the HTBI primer set was used. TCRdb called the multiplex PCR reads again in MiXCR, with one record for every CDR3 protein. The sample lists approximately 600,000 distinct CDR3 sequences; around 13% were seen once. The sample was blood. These receptors were collected from a woman in her 30s with Graves' hyperthyroidism that later progressed to Graves' ophthalmopathy.

This clonotype came up a few times. The chain employs TRBV10-3 and TRBJ1-2; 9 nucleotides line up with TRBD1. V was pared by 4 bases and J by 4 bases, with 1 base of the junction left unmatched. The CDR3 runs 13 residues. From germline, CDR1 is ENHRY and CDR2 SYGVKD. The CDR3 region is CAISATGGYGYTF. CDR3 sequence (DNA): TGTGCCATCAGTGCGACAGGGGGCTATGGCTACACCTTC.

Of note for this clonotype: This clone may be a read error of a much larger clone one base away. The chain links TRBV30 to TRBJ2-1; 11 bases agree with TRBD1. This CDR3 is built from 13 residues. Germline-derived CDR1 and CDR2 are GTSNPN and SVGIG (reference sequence). In DNA, the CDR3 is TGTGCCTGGAGGGACAGGGGGCGAAATGAGCAGCTCTTC. This encodes CAWRDRGRNEQLF.

In this sample, this clonotype turned up many times. The chain uses TRBV6-1 and TRBJ1-2, with D perhaps TRBD1 (6 bases). Germline V gene data show CDR1 as MNHNS and CDR2 as SASEGT. V was pared by 6 bases and J by 1 base, with 12 bases between. There are 14 residues in the CDR3. The CDR3 DNA is TGTGCCAGCAGAGGAACAGGGTATAACTATGGCTACACCTTC. The encoded protein is CASRGTGYNYGYTF.

The J gene is TRBJ1-2, the V gene TRBV7-9; the match to TRBD1 covers 7 bases. With 6 bases clipped from V and 6 bases from J, the junction kept 16 bases outside the gene matches. The CDR3 has 16 residues. Per the germline V gene, CDR1 is SEHNR and CDR2 is FQNEAQ (reference sequence). The DNA for the CDR3 is TGTGCCAGCAGTCCTTCAGGGGGAAGGCGAGTGGATGGCTACACCTTC. This gives the protein CASSPSGGRRVDGYTF.

This clonotype was detected a few times. V is TRBV4-1 and J is TRBJ2-7, with D unclear. The CDR3 runs 14 residues. V was cut by 0 bases and J by 5 bases, with 11 bases left in between. From germline, CDR1 is MGHRA and CDR2 YSYEKL. The CDR3 DNA follows: TGCGCCAGCAGCCAAGATGACCTGAATGACGAGCAGTACTTC. As protein: CASSQDDLNDEQYF.

This clonotype was counted between two and nine times. This chain joins TRBV12-3 or TRBV12-4 and TRBJ1-2; maybe TRBD1 (5 bases). V was cut by 3 bases and J by 4 bases, with 12 bases left in between. There are 14 residues in the CDR3. CDR3 sequence reads: CASSFGGRGYGYTF. The CDR3 DNA reads TGTGCCAGCAGTTTCGGGGGTCGGGGCTATGGCTACACCTTC.

The chain combines TRBV19 with TRBJ2-2; 7 positions agree with TRBD1. The germline V gene encodes CDR1 LNHDA and CDR2 SQIVND (reference sequence). The CDR3 covers 14 residues. V dropped 6 bases and J dropped 3; count of bases not matched to a gene: 4. The DNA for the CDR3 is TGTGCCAGTAGAGAAACAGGGGACACCGGGGAGCTGTTTTTT. As protein: CASRETGDTGELFF.

This clonotype was recorded a few times. The chain carries TRBV20-1 and TRBJ2-5; D possibly matches TRBD1 or TRBD2 (5 bases each). Between the trimmed V and J ends, which lost 0 bases and 4 bases, there was a span of 9 bases. The CDR3 covers 13 residues. Germline V gives CDR1 DFQATT, CDR2 SNEGSKA (reference sequence). CDR3 protein: CSARDAGRETQYF. CDR3 bases: TGCAGTGCTAGAGATGCAGGGAGAGAGACCCAGTACTTC.

There are a few counts of this clonotype. V is TRBV10-3 and J is TRBJ2-1; 11 bases line up with TRBD2. Germline V gene lookup returns CDR1 ENHRY and CDR2 SYGVKD. The length of the CDR3 is 15 residues. Unmatched junction bases numbered 14, after V lost 11 bases and J lost 8 bases. The CDR3: CAALAGDGGWDEQFF. CDR3 DNA: TGTGCCGCACTAGCGGGAGATGGAGGTTGGGATGAGCAGTTCTTC.

The table lists this clonotype with a few counts. This sequence joins TRBV19 and TRBJ2-7; D is possibly TRBD2 (6 bases). The CDR3 has 13 amino acids. Trimming cost V 6 bases and J 6 bases, with 15 bases left between them. The germline gives CDR1 LNHDA, CDR2 SQIVND (reference sequence). The CDR3 sequence: CASSNIGTSEQYF. CDR3 DNA: TGTGCCAGTAGCAATATAGGGACTTCCGAGCAGTACTTC.

This chain connects TRBV28 to TRBJ2-7, with D perhaps matching TRBD2 (5 bases). Germline CDR1 and CDR2: MDHEN and SYDVKM. The CDR3 length is 13 residues. V lost 10 bases and J 0 bases, leaving 13 bases between the germline ends. The CDR3 sequence: CATLMGSSYEQYF. CDR3 in DNA: TGTGCCACCCTGATGGGGAGCTCCTACGAGCAGTACTTC.

CDR3 region: CASSSGHYNEQFF. Here the CDR3 DNA reads TGTGCCAGTAGTAGCGGACATTACAATGAGCAGTTCTTC. The chain carries TRBV19 and TRBJ2-1; perhaps TRBD1 as D (5 bases). V lost 4 bases and J lost 4, with 8 bases in between. Germline V gives CDR1 LNHDA, CDR2 SQIVND (reference sequence). This CDR3 contains 13 residues.

This clonotype came up many times. The chain has TRBV20-1 and TRBJ2-7, with 11 nucleotides matching TRBD2. In germline, CDR1 is DFQATT, CDR2 SNEGSKA (reference sequence). V dropped 4 bases and J dropped 4; count of bases not matched to a gene: 3. The CDR3 covers 13 residues. The CDR3 reads CSAKVAGGYEQYF. CDR3 nucleotide sequence: TGCAGTGCTAAAGTAGCGGGAGGGTACGAGCAGTACTTC.

This clonotype showed up many times. The rearrangement joins TRBV20-1 to TRBJ2-1; TRBD2 matches at 14 bases. Germline CDR1 DFQATT, CDR2 SNEGSKA (reference sequence). CDR3 length equals 17 residues. With V trimmed by 0 bases and J by 8 bases, 9 bases remained unmatched. The CDR3 loop is CSARDLGLAGERDEQFF. As DNA, the CDR3 is TGCAGTGCTAGAGATTTGGGACTAGCGGGAGAAAGGGATGAGCAGTTCTTC.

This clonotype has ten or more counts. The chain carries TRBV27 and TRBJ2-3, with 7 bases lining up with TRBD2. The CDR3 extends over 13 amino acids. Germline trimming cut 8 bases from V and 4 bases from J; bases unmatched to any gene: 6. Germline values: CDR1 MNHEY, CDR2 SMNVEV (reference sequence). The DNA of the CDR3 is TGTGCCAGCGGGGGGGGGGATGCAGATACGCAGTATTTT. Its translation is CASGGGDADTQYF.

This chain connects TRBV6-2 or TRBV6-3 to TRBJ1-1; weak D call: TRBD1 (5 bases). Deletions cut 9 bases from V and 3 bases from J, with 14 bases between. Germline V gene lookup returns CDR1 MNHEY and CDR2 SVGEGT. The CDR3 spans 13 residues. CDR3 region: CASTARGDTEAFF. CDR3 DNA: TGTGCCAGTACCGCCCGGGGGGACACTGAAGCTTTCTTT.

At least ten counts were recorded for this clonotype. This chain joins TRBV6-2 or TRBV6-3 and TRBJ1-2; D gene ambiguous. The CDR3 covers 13 residues. The germline V gene has CDR1 MNHEY and CDR2 SVGEGT. V lost 7 bases and J lost 4, with 13 bases in between. CDR3 coding DNA: TGTGCCAGCACCCGCGAGGTGTTCTATGGCTACACCTTC. Its translation: CASTREVFYGYTF.

This clonotype was seen at least ten times. The rearrangement joins TRBV5-1 to TRBJ2-1; D uncertain. Germline values: CDR1 SGHRS, CDR2 YFSETQ. The CDR3 has 15 amino acids. The V and J ends lost 6 bases and 4 bases respectively, with 17 bases between them. For the CDR3, the DNA is TGCGCCAGCAACTCCGGGCAGTCTTTTTACAATGAGCAGTTCTTC. Its translation: CASNSGQSFYNEQFF.

This clonotype was detected a few times. This rearrangement joins TRBV19 to TRBJ2-5; a possible D gene is TRBD2 (5 bases). The CDR3 totals 15 residues. V was trimmed by 3 bases and J by 5 bases, leaving 16 bases between them. CDR1 is LNHDA and CDR2 is SQIVND in the germline V gene (reference sequence). The CDR3 DNA sequence: TGTGCCAGTAGTATTAGGGCGGGCCTCCACGAGACCCAGTACTTC. This gives the protein CASSIRAGLHETQYF.

In this sample, this clonotype turned up a few times. The chain couples TRBV4-1 to TRBJ2-1; 10 nucleotides align to TRBD2. The CDR3 has 17 residues. Per germline, CDR1 MGHRA and CDR2 YSYEKL. With V trimmed by 4 bases and J by 0 bases, 6 bases remained unmatched. CDR3 sequence reads: CASSPGPSGSSYNEQFF. The CDR3 nucleotides read TGCGCCAGCAGCCCAGGCCCTAGCGGGAGCTCCTACAATGAGCAGTTCTTC.

This clonotype has at least ten counts. V gene TRBV12-3 or TRBV12-4 combines with J gene TRBJ1-2, with a possible D match to TRBD1 (5 bases). This CDR3 is 13 amino acids long. V was cut by 6 bases and J by 0 bases, with 8 bases left in between. CDR3 coding DNA: TGTGCCAGCAGGGGACGGGCTAACTATGGCTACACCTTC. The encoded protein is CASRGRANYGYTF.

There are many counts of this clonotype. V is TRBV30 and J is TRBJ2-6; TRBD1 or TRBD2 may be the D gene (6 bases each). Trimming pared 7 bases from V and 1 base from J, leaving 23 bases between. From germline, CDR1 is GTSNPN and CDR2 SVGIG (reference sequence). CDR3 size: 18 residues. In DNA, the CDR3 is TGTGCCTCCCCTGGTGTAGTGGGGGGCGCTTCTGGGGCCAACGTCCTGACTTTC. Its translation: CASPGVVGGASGANVLTF. Complete variable domain (other parts from reference TRBV30 and TRBJ2-6): SQTIHQWPATLVQPVGSPLSLECTVEGTSNPNLYWYRQAAGRGLQLLFYSVGIGQISSEVPQNLSASRPQDRQFILSSKKLLLSDSGFYLCASPGVVGGASGANVLTFGAGSRLTVL.

The genes are TRBV5-1 and TRBJ2-7; 8 positions match TRBD2. CDR1 and CDR2 from the germline V gene are SGHRS and YFSETQ. The CDR3 extends over 15 amino acids. The chain's CDR3 is CASSLRGGSSYERHV. CDR3 DNA sequence: TGCGCCAGCAGCTTACGCGGGGGGAGCTCCTACGAGCGGCACGTC.

This chain uses TRBV11-2 with TRBJ1-3; D remains ambiguous. V was shortened by 3 bases and J by 1 base, with 7 bases between the two germline ends. Germline V CDR1 and CDR2: SGHAT, FQNNGV. The CDR3 extends over 14 amino acids. CDR3 DNA sequence: TGTGCCAGCAGCTTTGACATATCTGGAAACACCATATATTTT. Amino acid sequence: CASSFDISGNTIYF.

The genes are TRBV30 and TRBJ1-1; D is possibly TRBD1 (6 bases). Germline V gene data show CDR1 as GTSNPN and CDR2 as SVGIG (reference sequence). This CDR3 is 16 amino acids long. The V gene lost 3 bases and the J gene lost 3 bases, with 20 bases spanning the gap. CDR3: CAWRKTRDTWYTEAFF. The CDR3 coding sequence is TGTGCCTGGAGGAAGACTCGGGACACCTGGTACACTGAAGCTTTCTTT.

The chain uses TRBV6-5 and TRBJ1-6, with 8 bases identical to TRBD1. Germline CDR1 MNHEY, CDR2 SVGAGI. This CDR3 region has 16 residues. J lost 9 bases, V lost 0 bases, and 7 bases had no gene match. CDR3 in amino acids: CASSYSPTGEISPLHF. The CDR3 coding sequence is TGTGCCAGCAGTTACTCGCCGACAGGGGAAATTTCACCCCTCCACTTT.

The chain joins TRBV20-1 to TRBJ2-7; no clear D. The CDR3 runs to 13 residues. Germline-derived CDR1 and CDR2 are DFQATT and SNEGSKA (reference sequence). Trimming pared 1 base from V and 3 bases from J, leaving 10 bases between. The CDR3 nucleotides read TGCAGTGCTAGAGGTGTAGGCCTCTACGAGCAGTACTTC. This gives the protein CSARGVGLYEQYF.

This clonotype was recorded at least ten times. The rearrangement links TRBV12-3 or TRBV12-4 to TRBJ2-3, with 10 bases aligning to TRBD1. V gave up 5 bases and J gave up 4 bases; unmatched junction bases: 9. The CDR3 length is 16 residues. The CDR3 spells CASSPRGQGISDTQYF. In DNA, the CDR3 is TGTGCCAGCAGTCCCCGGGGACAGGGGATATCAGATACGCAGTATTTT.

Many counts were recorded for this clonotype. The chain links TRBV24-1 to TRBJ2-5, with no clear D. V lost 4 bases and J 1 base, leaving 6 bases between the germline ends. CDR3 length: 13 residues. Germline V CDR1 and CDR2: KGHDR, SFDVKD. The CDR3 loop reads CATSDSIQETQYF. As DNA, the CDR3 is TGTGCCACCAGTGACAGTATCCAAGAGACCCAGTACTTC.